This TCR beta chain was captured in a study of cytomegalovirus exposure and HLA in healthy donors. Findings and caveats of the study: Subsequent analysis of the roughly 120 validation repertoires found a tendency for first-cohort TCR clusters to co-occur. It was reported that the classifier diagnosed cytomegalovirus status with high specificity and sensitivity in both the original and validation cohorts.

Germline V CDR1 and CDR2: MNHNS, SASEGT. Trimming cost V 6 bases and J 1 base, with 12 bases left between them. The CDR3 consists of 14 residues. As regards this clone: Its antigen is not identified.

Produced via immunoSEQ multiplex PCR; TCRdb's table is partial and in-frame only. Here the sample spans approximately 180,000 clones, 85% to 90% being singletons. Material: PBMCs. This clonotype was obtained from a woman aged 25 to 39 in good health and CMV-seronegative. The J gene is TRBJ1-1, the V gene TRBV6-1; D is possibly TRBD1 (6 bases). The DNA for the CDR3 is TGTGCCAGCAGAACGACAGGATCGAACACTGAAGCTTTCTTT. Translated: CASRTTGSNTEAFF.